These 32 T cell receptor beta chains were sequenced from one sample in a study of radiotherapy plus CTLA-4 blockade in lung cancer. The data were produced by immunoSEQ multiplex PCR, yet TCRdb's version contains in-frame clones alone and is incomplete. This sample has some 34,000 clones, with over 60% found just once. The sequences come from peripheral blood, collected from a patient treated with radiotherapy plus ipilimumab. The receptors here all came from a human donor with non-small cell lung cancer who had stable disease on radiotherapy plus ipilimumab.

This clone was seen just once. The chain carries TRBV2 and TRBJ2-7; 7 nucleotides line up with TRBD1. CDR3 length: 13 amino acids. Germline values: CDR1 SNHLY, CDR2 FYNNEI. The V and J ends lost 10 bases and 6 bases, in that order; junction bases with no gene match: 12. CDR3 nucleotide sequence: TGTGCCAACCGGCCACGACAGGGCGGCGAGCAGTACTTC. Translated, it gives CANRPRQGGEQYF.

J is TRBJ1-5 and V is TRBV2; 7 nucleotides agree with TRBD1. V was clipped by 3 bases and J by 4 bases; unmatched bases: 3. This CDR3 has 14 residues. The germline V gene has CDR1 SNHLY and CDR2 FYNNEI. CDR3 sequence reads: CASSDGTANQPQHF. As DNA, the CDR3 is TGTGCCAGCAGTGACGGGACAGCGAATCAGCCCCAGCATTTT. Supplemented by reference TRBV2 and TRBJ1-5, the full variable domain reads EPEVTQTPSHQVTQMGQEVILRCVPISNHLYFYWYRQILGQKVEFLVSFYNNEISEKSEIFDDQFSVERPDGSNFTLKIRSTKLEDSAMYFCASSDGTANQPQHFGDGTRLSIL.

Here the CDR3 reads CASRQGATNEKLFF. In nucleotides, the CDR3 is TGCGCCAGCAGACAGGGGGCGACTAATGAAAAACTGTTTTTT. The J gene is TRBJ1-4, the V gene TRBV5-1; 9 nucleotides agree with TRBD1. Germline V gene data show CDR1 as SGHRS and CDR2 as YFSETQ. The CDR3 contains 14 residues. The V and J ends lost 5 bases and 2 bases, in that order; junction bases with no gene match: 1.

This chain connects TRBV29-1 to TRBJ1-2, with 10 bases that match TRBD1. Germline V CDR1 and CDR2: SQVTM, ANQGSEA. Trimming removed 6 bases from V and 1 base from J; junction bases left unmatched: 5. This CDR3 is 14 amino acids long. CDR3 amino acids: CSVGGQGNNYGYTF. The CDR3 DNA reads as TGCAGCGTGGGGGGACAGGGGAATAACTATGGCTACACCTTC.

The CDR3 region has the DNA TGCAGCGTTACATCGGGAAGCGGTCAGCCCCAGCATTTT. Its translation is CSVTSGSGQPQHF. The chain links TRBV29-1 to TRBJ1-5; D uncertain. CDR3 length: 13 residues. V was cut by 5 bases and J by 6 bases, with 14 bases left in between. Germline V gene sequence: CDR1 SQVTM, CDR2 ANQGSEA.

The V and J genes are TRBV29-1 and TRBJ1-2, with D maybe TRBD1 (6 bases). The ends were cut back, 4 bases at V and 6 bases at J, with 15 bases in the middle. This CDR3 spans 13 amino acids. Germline CDR1 reads SQVTM; CDR2 reads ANQGSEA. DNA for the CDR3: TGCAGCGTTGTGGGGCAGGGGATGGATGGCTACACCTTC. Its translation: CSVVGQGMDGYTF.

This chain connects TRBV5-4 to TRBJ2-3; 9 bases are a match to TRBD2. V lost 2 bases and J lost 3; bases outside the gene matches: 4. The CDR3 has 15 residues. Germline lookup yields CDR1 SGHNT and CDR2 YYREEE (reference sequence). The CDR3, as DNA: TGTGCCAGCAGCTTCAGCGGGGGGTTAACAGATACGCAGTATTTT. Translated, it gives CASSFSGGLTDTQYF.

The V call is TRBV12-5, the J call TRBJ1-3, with 7 bases identical to TRBD1. Germline V gene data show CDR1 as LGHNT and CDR2 as FRNRAP. The junction had 9 bases not matched to a gene; V was cut back by 4 bases and J by 0 bases. The CDR3 has 17 residues. The CDR3 protein is CASGSIAPGGSGNTIYF. Written as DNA, the CDR3 is TGTGCTAGTGGTTCAATCGCCCCAGGGGGCTCTGGAAACACCATATATTTT.

J is TRBJ2-1 and V is TRBV12-5; the D gene is possibly TRBD1 (6 bases). V lost 3 bases and J 9 bases, leaving 18 bases between the germline ends. CDR3 size: 15 residues. Germline loops: CDR1 LGHNT, CDR2 FRNRAP. CDR3 protein: CASGFITGISGEQFF. CDR3 in DNA: TGTGCTAGTGGTTTCATCACAGGGATAAGCGGTGAGCAGTTCTTC.

This CDR3 reads CASSFTGSAQYF. CDR3 nucleotides: TGTGCCAGCAGCTTTACAGGGAGTGCGCAGTACTTC. The chain carries TRBV7-8 and TRBJ2-7, with TRBD1 as a possible D gene (6 bases). This CDR3 comprises 12 residues. Trimming pared 3 bases from V and 9 bases from J, leaving 12 bases between. Per the germline V gene, CDR1 is SGHVS and CDR2 is FQNEAQ.

The J gene is TRBJ1-2, the V gene TRBV7-8, with a tentative D call TRBD1 (5 bases). V gave up 6 bases and J gave up 2 bases, with 16 bases separating them. The germline V gene has CDR1 SGHVS and CDR2 FQNEAQ. This CDR3 region has 15 residues. CDR3 nucleotides: TGTGCCAGCAGTCAGATCGGGGGGTTCAACTATGGCTACACCTTC. Protein sequence: CASSQIGGFNYGYTF.

V and J are TRBV9 and TRBJ2-3; no clear D gene. V dropped 3 bases and J dropped 2 bases, with 7 bases sitting between them. CDR1 SGDLS and CDR2 YYNGEE come from the germline V gene. The length of the CDR3 is 13 residues. CDR3 sequence (DNA): TGTGCCAGCAGCGCCAGATACACAGATACGCAGTATTTT. Amino acid sequence: CASSARYTDTQYF.

This clone was seen just once. The gene calls are TRBV2 and TRBJ2-2; maybe TRBD1 (6 bases). Germline values: CDR1 SNHLY, CDR2 FYNNEI. Trimming left V 4 bases short and J 4 bases short, with 13 bases between. The CDR3 spans 15 residues. DNA for the CDR3: TGTGCCAGCAGTGTCGGGGACACTATCACCGGGGAGCTGTTTTTT. This sequence encodes CASSVGDTITGELFF.

The chain employs TRBV5-1 and TRBJ2-5; 7 positions match TRBD1. The J call is in doubt because the DNA end fits TRBJ2-7 better. The CDR3 is made up of 14 amino acids. Germline V gives CDR1 SGHRS, CDR2 YFSETQ. The CDR3 DNA reads TGCGCCAGCAGCTTAAGGGACAGCTCCTACGAGCAGTACTTC. This translates into CASSLRDSSYEQYF.

V and J are TRBV2 and TRBJ2-3, with D possibly TRBD1 on 6 matching bases. From germline, CDR1 is SNHLY and CDR2 FYNNEI. V was cut by 6 bases and J by 4 bases, with 8 bases left in between. The CDR3 runs to 12 residues. The CDR3 region is CASSRGSDTQYF. Here the CDR3 DNA reads TGTGCCAGCAGCAGGGGTTCAGATACGCAGTATTTT.

V gene TRBV15 combines with J gene TRBJ2-5, with D perhaps matching TRBD2 (6 bases). Germline CDR1 LNHNV, CDR2 YYDKDF (reference sequence). This CDR3 is 14 amino acids long. The germline V and J ends were trimmed by 7 bases and 4 bases, with 16 bases remaining between them. The CDR3 bases are TGTGCCACCAAGCAGGGACTCGGCGGAGAGACCCAGTACTTC. It codes for CATKQGLGGETQYF.

The chain combines TRBV7-3 with TRBJ2-1, with 7 bases aligning to TRBD2. J gave up 2 bases and V 5 bases, and 6 bases lay outside the gene matches. The CDR3 length is 15 residues. The germline gives CDR1 SGHTA, CDR2 FQGTGA. The CDR3 nucleotides read TGTGCCAGCAGCAGGATGGGAGGGACCTACAATGAGCAGTTCTTC. Translating gives CASSRMGGTYNEQFF.

The chain is built from TRBV5-1 and TRBJ2-7, with D maybe TRBD2 (6 bases). Trimming took off 7 bases at V and 5 bases at J, with 13 bases between the two ends. The CDR3 is made up of 12 amino acids. Germline V gives CDR1 SGHRS, CDR2 YFSETQ. The CDR3 sequence is CASGTLLHEQYF. CDR3 nucleotides: TGCGCCAGCGGGACTCTTTTGCACGAGCAGTACTTC.

The count of this clone is one. The chain combines TRBV10-1 with TRBJ1-2; 9 bases agree with TRBD1. The CDR3 spans 16 residues. V lost 5 bases and J lost 0; bases outside the gene matches: 7. CDR1 and CDR2 (germline): WNHNN, SYGVQD (reference sequence). The CDR3 reads CASSPGDRGTNYGYTF. CDR3 DNA sequence: TGCGCCAGCAGTCCCGGCGACAGGGGGACTAACTATGGCTACACCTTC.

The chain couples TRBV5-8 to TRBJ1-2, with 8 bases aligning to TRBD1. This CDR3 is 15 amino acids long. V lost 1 base to trimming and J lost 2 bases; unmatched junction nucleotides: 4. CDR1 SGHTS and CDR2 YDEGEE come from the germline V gene. CDR3 in DNA: TGTGCCAGCAGCTTGTACCAGGGGGCAAACTATGGCTACACCTTC. Its translation: CASSLYQGANYGYTF.

The rearrangement links TRBV5-1 to TRBJ1-1; 9 bases are a match to TRBD1. Unmatched junction bases numbered 9, after V lost 2 bases and J lost 4 bases. The CDR3 runs to 16 residues. The germline CDR1 and CDR2 sequences are SGHRS and YFSETQ. CDR3: CASSLRQGGLGTEAFF. CDR3 nucleotide sequence: TGCGCCAGCAGCTTAAGACAGGGGGGTTTGGGCACTGAAGCTTTCTTT.

The chain's CDR3 is CASSLVHRGPGNTIYF. The CDR3, as DNA: TGTGCCAGCAGCTTAGTGCACAGGGGGCCTGGAAACACCATATATTTT. The chain couples TRBV7-2 to TRBJ1-3; 9 bases fit TRBD1. This CDR3 has 16 amino acids. V shed 1 base, J shed 2 bases, and the junction held 3 bases outside the gene matches. Germline values: CDR1 SGHTA, CDR2 FQGNSA.

The chain carries TRBV27 and TRBJ1-2, with 7 bases aligning to TRBD1. The CDR3 consists of 12 residues. V trimming: 9 bases; J trimming: 8 bases; junction bases outside the gene matches: 9. The germline CDR1 and CDR2 sequences are MNHEY and SMNVEV (reference sequence). Here the CDR3 reads CASSDRHRGYTF. CDR3 bases: TGTGCCAGTTCGGACAGGCACAGGGGCTACACCTTC.

This clone was found a few times. In nucleotides, the CDR3 is TGCGCCAGCAGCGGAATACAGGGAGGGATGAATGAAAAACTGTTTTTT. This codes for CASSGIQGGMNEKLFF. The chain couples TRBV5-1 to TRBJ1-4; TRBD1 might be the D (6 bases). V lost 4 bases and J 5 bases, leaving 18 bases between the germline ends. Germline V gene data show CDR1 as SGHRS and CDR2 as YFSETQ. This CDR3 region has 16 residues.

This clone was seen only a few times. This chain joins TRBV28 and TRBJ1-2; D is possibly TRBD1 (6 bases). The CDR3 covers 14 residues. Trimming took off 7 bases at V and 5 bases at J, with 17 bases between the two ends. Looked up from germline, CDR1 is MDHEN and CDR2 is SYDVKM. DNA for the CDR3: TGTGCCAGCACCCGCGCAGGGGCCCTTTATGGCTACACCTTC. It translates to CASTRAGALYGYTF.

This chain uses TRBV30 with TRBJ2-2; D gene uncertain. CDR1 and CDR2 (germline): GTSNPN, SVGIG (reference sequence). There are 15 residues in the CDR3. The V end was cut by 2 bases, the J end by 2 bases, with 12 bases between. The CDR3 DNA reads as TGTGCCTGGAGTATGGGCAGCTTCAACACCGGGGAGCTGTTTTTT. Encoded protein: CAWSMGSFNTGELFF.

This clone was observed a few times. V is TRBV5-1 and J is TRBJ2-7; no reliable D call. Germline CDR1 and CDR2: SGHRS and YFSETQ. This CDR3 has 13 amino acids. The V end lost 0 bases, the J end lost 8 bases, and 12 bases lay between the germline ends. Written as DNA, the CDR3 is TGCGCCAGCAGCTTGGCCAATCAGGCCCAGCAGTACTTC. It is translated as CASSLANQAQQYF. Complete variable domain (other parts from reference TRBV5-1 and TRBJ2-7): KAGVTQTPRYLIKTRGQQVTLSCSPISGHRSVSWYQQTPGQGLQFLFEYFSETQRNKGNFPGRFSGRQFSNSRSEMNVSTLELGDSALYLCASSLANQAQQYFGPGTRLTVT.

The V gene is TRBV6-5, the J gene TRBJ1-2; tentative D call: TRBD1 (6 bases). V lost 7 bases and J 1 base, leaving 13 bases between the germline ends. The CDR3 totals 14 residues. The germline CDR1 and CDR2 sequences are MNHEY and SVGAGI. The CDR3 region has the DNA TGTGCCAGCACAAAAGCACAGGGTAACTATGGCTACACCTTC. The encoded protein is CASTKAQGNYGYTF.

The chain couples TRBV18 to TRBJ2-1; no firm D call. CDR1 is KGHSH, CDR2 LQKENI, per germline. The V end was cut by 6 bases, the J end by 9 bases, with 9 bases between. The CDR3 runs 11 residues. Written as DNA, the CDR3 is TGTGCCAGCTCTCCCAATTTTGAGCAGTTCTTC. Translated: CASSPNFEQFF.

This clone was seen once. The V call is TRBV29-1, the J call TRBJ2-3; 9 positions match TRBD2. This CDR3 region has 16 residues. V shed 5 bases and J 1 base; nucleotides not matched to a gene: 10. Germline V gives CDR1 SQVTM, CDR2 ANQGSEA. The CDR3 spells CSVFWGASGGTDTQYF. In nucleotides, the CDR3 is TGCAGCGTTTTTTGGGGGGCTAGCGGGGGCACAGATACGCAGTATTTT.

In its sample, this clone was seen once. The chain is built from TRBV2 and TRBJ2-7; 7 bases align to TRBD1. With 8 bases clipped from V and 0 bases from J, the junction kept 13 bases outside the gene matches. CDR1 SNHLY and CDR2 FYNNEI come from the germline V gene. This CDR3 region has 16 residues. The CDR3 DNA reads TGTGCCAGCGGGGTCGTAGGGGGCGACCTCTCCTACGAGCAGTACTTC. Translation: CASGVVGGDLSYEQYF.

This clone has just a few counts. The V gene is TRBV6-1, the J gene TRBJ2-7, with TRBD2 matching 12 bases. Trimming took 2 bases from V and 4 from J; bases not matched to a gene: 3. The CDR3 is 15 residues long. Germline CDR1 reads MNHNS; CDR2 reads SASEGT. CDR3 DNA sequence: TGTGCCAGCAGTGAAACTAGCGGGGGGTCATACGAGCAGTACTTC. This translates into CASSETSGGSYEQYF.